The 2 T cell receptor beta chains in this list originate from one sample, sequenced in a study of Graves' ophthalmopathy and Graves' hyperthyroidism. Transcripts of RNA were the source for amplifying TCR beta CDR3 regions. RT-PCR with HTBI primers came first, then second-round multiplex PCR. TCRdb re-analysed the multiplex PCR reads in MiXCR, keeping a single row per CDR3 protein. The sample comprises some 390,000 distinct CDR3 sequences, around 18% of which are singletons, and about 1.6% rests with the top ten. The sequenced sample was peripheral blood. Source of these receptors: a woman in her late teens or twenties with Graves' ophthalmopathy.

This clonotype was detected a few times. The rearrangement joins TRBV7-8 to TRBJ1-2; tentative D call: TRBD1 (5 bases). V was clipped by 1 base and J by 5 bases, with 17 bases between them. CDR3 size: 16 residues. Germline values: CDR1 SGHVS, CDR2 FQNEAQ. This CDR3 is CASSLGWGTFGYGYTF. In nucleotides, the CDR3 is TGTGCCAGCAGCTTAGGGTGGGGGACTTTCGGGTATGGCTACACCTTC.

This clonotype has only a few counts. The chain is built from TRBV6-5 and TRBJ1-5, with TRBD1 matching 7 bases. Per the germline V gene, CDR1 is MNHEY and CDR2 is SVGAGI. The CDR3 covers 16 residues. The junction had 11 bases not matched to a gene; V was cut back by 2 bases and J by 7 bases. CDR3 in amino acids: CASSYSPVAGGQPQHF. CDR3 nucleotide sequence: TGTGCCAGCAGTTACAGCCCTGTGGCAGGGGGGCAGCCCCAGCATTTT.